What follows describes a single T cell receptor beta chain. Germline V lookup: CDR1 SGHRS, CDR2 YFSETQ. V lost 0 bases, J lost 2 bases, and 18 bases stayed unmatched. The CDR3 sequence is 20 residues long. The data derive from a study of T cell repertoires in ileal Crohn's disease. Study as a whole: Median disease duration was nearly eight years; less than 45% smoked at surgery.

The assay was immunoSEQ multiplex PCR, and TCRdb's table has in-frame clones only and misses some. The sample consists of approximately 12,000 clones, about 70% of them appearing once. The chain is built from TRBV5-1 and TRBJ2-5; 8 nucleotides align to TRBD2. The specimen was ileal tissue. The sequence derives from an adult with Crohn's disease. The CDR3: CASSLVPSGTRTTLQETQYF. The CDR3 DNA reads TGCGCCAGCAGCTTGGTCCCGTCCGGGACTAGAACCACTTTACAAGAGACCCAGTACTTC.